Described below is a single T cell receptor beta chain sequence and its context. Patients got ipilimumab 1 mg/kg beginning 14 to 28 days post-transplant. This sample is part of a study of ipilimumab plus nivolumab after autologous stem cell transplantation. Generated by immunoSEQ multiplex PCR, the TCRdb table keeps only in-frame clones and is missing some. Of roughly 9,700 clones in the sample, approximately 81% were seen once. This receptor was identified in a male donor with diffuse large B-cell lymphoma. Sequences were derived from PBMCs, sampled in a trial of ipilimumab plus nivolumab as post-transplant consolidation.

The CDR3 protein is CASSWPGKNSPLHF. In nucleotides, the CDR3 is TGTGCCAGCAGTTGGCCGGGGAAGAATTCACCCCTCCACTTT. The chain combines TRBV6-6 with TRBJ1-6; D remains ambiguous. Germline-derived CDR1 and CDR2 are MNHNY and SVGAGI (reference sequence). The CDR3 sequence is 14 residues long. The V end lost 4 bases, the J end lost 7 bases, and 11 bases lay between the germline ends.